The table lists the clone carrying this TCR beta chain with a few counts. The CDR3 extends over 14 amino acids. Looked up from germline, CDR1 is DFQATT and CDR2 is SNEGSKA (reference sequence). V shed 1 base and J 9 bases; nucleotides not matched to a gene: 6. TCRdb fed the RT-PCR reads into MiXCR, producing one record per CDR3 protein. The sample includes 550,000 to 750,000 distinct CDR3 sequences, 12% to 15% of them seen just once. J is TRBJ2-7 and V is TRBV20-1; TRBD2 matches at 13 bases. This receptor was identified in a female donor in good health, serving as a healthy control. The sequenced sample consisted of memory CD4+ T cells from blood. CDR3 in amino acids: CSARGGLAGSRQYF. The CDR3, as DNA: TGCAGTGCTAGAGGGGGACTAGCGGGAAGCCGGCAGTACTTC.